A single sample gave rise to the 11 T cell receptor beta chains below, sequenced in a study of OX40 agonist ivuxolimab in advanced cancers. Produced via immunoSEQ multiplex PCR; TCRdb's table is partial and in-frame only. Among around 57,000 clones listed, 86% were seen once. The material was CD4+ or CD8+ T cells sorted from blood, obtained in a trial of the OX40 agonist ivuxolimab. The source is an adult with an advanced solid tumor such as melanoma, head and neck, liver or kidney cancer.

V is TRBV7-6 and J is TRBJ2-5, with D hard to call. Germline CDR1 reads SGHVS; CDR2 reads FNYEAQ. Trimming removed 1 base from V and 2 bases from J, with 5 bases in between. The CDR3 totals 13 residues. The CDR3 sequence is CASSLGRQETQYF. The CDR3 bases are TGTGCCAGCAGCTTAGGAAGACAAGAGACCCAGTACTTC.

This clone was counted once. This chain connects TRBV27 to TRBJ2-1, with 8 bases identical to TRBD2. CDR1 MNHEY and CDR2 SMNVEV come from the germline V gene (reference sequence). V lost 5 bases, J lost 7 bases, and 19 bases stayed unmatched. The CDR3 contains 18 residues. This CDR3 is CASSPVSLTSGSRNEQFF. CDR3 coding DNA: TGTGCCAGCAGTCCGGTCTCCCTTACTAGCGGTAGTAGGAATGAGCAGTTCTTC.

The rearrangement uses TRBV10-2 and TRBJ2-4; tentatively, D is TRBD2 (5 bases). Germline V gene data show CDR1 as WSHSY and CDR2 as SAAADI. Trimming left V 2 bases short and J 3 bases short, with 11 bases between. The CDR3 totals 15 residues. CDR3 coding DNA: TGCGCCAGCAGTGAGGCGAGGGATGACAAAAACATTCAGTACTTC. This codes for CASSEARDDKNIQYF.

J is TRBJ2-1 and V is TRBV11-1, with D possibly matching TRBD2 (5 bases). The CDR3 has 15 amino acids. Germline lookup yields CDR1 SGHAT and CDR2 FQDESV (reference sequence). Trimming pared 5 bases from V and 4 bases from J, leaving 15 bases between. Written as DNA, the CDR3 is TGTGCCAGCAGCCCCCTCGCGGGCCCATACAATGAGCAGTTCTTC. Translating gives CASSPLAGPYNEQFF. The full variable domain, its missing parts supplied by reference TRBV11-1 and TRBJ2-1, is EAEVAQSPRYKITEKSQAVAFWCDPISGHATLYWYRQILGQGPELLVQFQDESVVDDSQLPKDRFSAERLKGVDSTLKIQPAELGDSAMYLCASSPLAGPYNEQFFGPGTRLTVL.

This chain joins TRBV19 and TRBJ2-7, with D possibly matching TRBD2 (6 bases). V lost 2 bases and J lost 0, with 8 bases in between. The CDR3 extends over 14 amino acids. Germline CDR1 and CDR2: LNHDA and SQIVND (reference sequence). The CDR3 here is CASSIQGGSYEQYF. The CDR3 DNA follows: TGTGCCAGTAGTATACAGGGAGGCTCCTACGAGCAGTACTTC.

DNA of the CDR3: TGTGCCAGCAGTTACTCGAGTAACGCGCTATACGAGCAGTACTTC. Translation gives CASSYSSNALYEQYF. This rearrangement joins TRBV6-5 to TRBJ2-7; D not resolved. CDR3 length: 15 amino acids. The V end lost 0 bases, the J end lost 4 bases, and 13 bases lay between the germline ends. The germline CDR1 and CDR2 sequences are MNHEY and SVGAGI.

V gene TRBV10-3 combines with J gene TRBJ2-1, with 8 bases fitting TRBD2. Germline lookup yields CDR1 ENHRY and CDR2 SYGVKD. The J segment lost 8 bases and the V segment lost 2 bases, leaving 8 bases of the junction unmatched. CDR3 size: 15 residues. In nucleotides, the CDR3 is TGTGCCATCAGTGAGGCCAGCGGGAGCCGTGATGAGCAGTTCTTC. Translation gives CAISEASGSRDEQFF.

The chain is built from TRBV6-4 and TRBJ1-1, with 7 bases identical to TRBD1. From germline, CDR1 is MRHNA and CDR2 SNTAGT. The V and J ends lost 2 bases and 10 bases, in that order; junction bases with no gene match: 4. This CDR3 region has 12 residues. This chain's CDR3 is CASSDRQGVAFF. Here the CDR3 DNA reads TGTGCCAGCAGTGACAGGCAGGGGGTAGCTTTCTTT.

The gene calls are TRBV11-2 and TRBJ2-3, with 10 nucleotides matching TRBD1. The CDR3 covers 16 residues. Germline CDR1 is SGHAT and CDR2 is FQNNGV. Germline trimming cut 6 bases from V and 1 base from J; bases unmatched to any gene: 7. This CDR3 is CASRTPGTGGTDTQYF. CDR3 DNA: TGTGCCAGCAGGACACCCGGGACAGGGGGCACAGATACGCAGTATTTT.

The V gene is TRBV5-1, the J gene TRBJ2-7; D not certain. Germline V gene sequence: CDR1 SGHRS, CDR2 YFSETQ. This CDR3 has 13 amino acids. Trimming stripped 4 bases from V and 4 bases from J, with 12 bases between. CDR3 residues: CASSALGEYEQYF. In nucleotides, the CDR3 is TGCGCCAGCAGCGCCCTCGGAGAATACGAGCAGTACTTC.

The rearrangement joins TRBV19 to TRBJ2-7, with 8 bases aligning to TRBD2. The germline V gene encodes CDR1 LNHDA and CDR2 SQIVND (reference sequence). This CDR3 has 13 residues. V lost 9 bases and J lost 4; bases outside the gene matches: 8. CDR3 coding DNA: TGTGCCAGGACGGGGGGGCGGGTGTACGAGCAGTACTTC. Residues: CARTGGRVYEQYF. The full variable domain, in which reference TRBV19 and TRBJ2-7 provide the parts outside the CDR3, is DGGITQSPKYLFRKEGQNVTLSCEQNLNHDAMYWYRQDPGQGLRLIYYSQIVNDFQKGDIAEGYSVSREKKESFPLTVTSAQKNPTAFYLCARTGGRVYEQYFGPGTRLTVT.